Presented here are 24 T cell receptor beta chains from one specimen sequenced in a study of blood T cell repertoires in COVID-19. Here immunoSEQ multiplex PCR was the method, and the copy in TCRdb shows in-frame clones only, minus some. The repertoire holds about 200,000 clones, with 80% to 90% as singletons. Sample: peripheral blood. The receptor set was obtained from a woman older than 75 with acute or convalescent COVID-19.

The V call is TRBV3-1 (or the pseudogene TRBV3-2), the J call TRBJ2-3; D is undetermined. This CDR3 is built from 13 residues. Germline lookup yields CDR1 LGHDT and CDR2 YNNKEL (reference sequence). V was trimmed by 4 bases and J by 1 base, leaving 6 bases between them. The CDR3 reads CASSLGGTDTQYF. The CDR3 region has the DNA TGTGCCAGCAGCCTGGGCGGCACAGATACGCAGTATTTT.

This chain joins TRBV4-2 and TRBJ2-3; D is undetermined. The V and J ends lost 0 bases and 3 bases respectively, with 10 bases between them. CDR1 and CDR2 (germline): LGHNA, YNFKEQ. The CDR3 is 15 amino acids. The CDR3 here is CASSQDRSSTDTQYF. CDR3 coding DNA: TGTGCCAGCAGCCAAGATCGTAGCAGTACAGATACGCAGTATTTT.

The V and J genes are TRBV19 and TRBJ2-3; D possibly corresponds to TRBD2 (6 bases). The CDR3 loop spans 14 amino acids. The germline V gene has CDR1 LNHDA and CDR2 SQIVND (reference sequence). V lost 7 bases to trimming and J lost 0 bases, with 11 bases between them. CDR3 in amino acids: CASNRDFSTDTQYF. Written as DNA, the CDR3 is TGTGCCAGTAACCGGGACTTTAGCACAGATACGCAGTATTTT.

The chain links TRBV28 to TRBJ1-2, with D tentatively TRBD1 (6 bases). The CDR3 is 14 residues long. Germline-derived CDR1 and CDR2 are MDHEN and SYDVKM. V was trimmed by 5 bases and J by 2 bases, leaving 12 bases between them. For the CDR3, the DNA is TGTGCCAGCAGTCTCCGGACAGTAAACTATGGCTACACCTTC. It yields the protein CASSLRTVNYGYTF.

The V and J genes are TRBV30 and TRBJ1-3; D not certain. From germline, CDR1 is GTSNPN and CDR2 SVGIG (reference sequence). The CDR3 has 14 amino acids. V lost 5 bases, J lost 4 bases, and 15 bases lay in between. This CDR3 reads CAWHSGGAGNTIYF. CDR3 bases: TGTGCCTGGCATTCCGGTGGTGCGGGAAACACCATATATTTT.

This clone has just one count. The J gene is TRBJ1-2, the V gene TRBV9, with 9 bases identical to TRBD1. The CDR3 totals 14 residues. With V trimmed by 2 bases and J by 6 bases, 5 bases remained unmatched. Germline lookup yields CDR1 SGDLS and CDR2 YYNGEE. DNA of the CDR3: TGTGCCAGCAGCGTCGGGACAGGGTTGGATGGCTACACCTTC. Translated: CASSVGTGLDGYTF.

The V and J genes are TRBV12-5 and TRBJ2-7; the D gene is possibly TRBD2 (5 bases). Germline V gene sequence: CDR1 LGHNT, CDR2 FRNRAP. V was pared by 3 bases and J by 2 bases, with 11 bases between. This CDR3 spans 14 amino acids. CDR3 loop: CASGFPSSPYEQYF. The CDR3 bases are TGTGCTAGTGGTTTTCCTAGCTCTCCCTACGAGCAGTACTTC.

The chain recombines TRBV12-3 or TRBV12-4 with TRBJ2-5; D possibly corresponds to TRBD2 (6 bases). V lost 3 bases to trimming and J lost 5 bases, with 10 bases between them. The CDR3 length is 13 residues. The CDR3 DNA reads TGTGCCAGCAGTTTCGGAGGGTGGGAGACCCAGTACTTC. It is translated as CASSFGGWETQYF.

The rearrangement links TRBV7-3 to TRBJ2-7; 8 nucleotides line up with TRBD2. This CDR3 has 14 amino acids. Looked up from germline, CDR1 is SGHTA and CDR2 is FQGTGA. Unmatched junction bases numbered 8, after V lost 5 bases and J lost 5 bases. The CDR3: CASSPGGGPHEQYF. The DNA for the CDR3 is TGTGCCAGCAGCCCGGGGGGGGGTCCCCACGAGCAGTACTTC.

This clone was seen a few times. V gene TRBV7-3 combines with J gene TRBJ2-3, with TRBD2 identical over 8 bases. The CDR3 is 19 amino acids. V lost 4 bases, J lost 2 bases, and 17 bases stayed unmatched. Per germline, CDR1 SGHTA and CDR2 FQGTGA. CDR3 in amino acids: CASSSQGLLQRGHTDTQYF. CDR3 in DNA: TGTGCCAGCAGCTCGCAAGGTTTGTTGCAGCGGGGGCACACAGATACGCAGTATTTT.

The chain joins TRBV5-6 to TRBJ2-7, with unresolved D. This CDR3 has 14 amino acids. CDR1 is SGHDT, CDR2 YYEEEE, per germline. The V gene lost 1 base and the J gene lost 9 bases, with 17 bases spanning the gap. CDR3 in DNA: TGTGCCAGCAGCTTGACAACGGTCCCGCGGTGGCAGTACTTC. Its translation is CASSLTTVPRWQYF.

The J gene is TRBJ2-5, the V gene TRBV5-1; D is perhaps TRBD2 (5 bases). Germline V CDR1 and CDR2: SGHRS, YFSETQ. This CDR3 has 15 amino acids. Trimming left V 0 bases short and J 8 bases short, with 17 bases between. CDR3 sequence: CASSLGDYLDETQYF. The CDR3 DNA is TGCGCCAGCAGCTTGGGAGACTACCTCGATGAAACCCAGTACTTC.

The rearrangement links TRBV7-2 to TRBJ1-1; TRBD1 matches 10 bases. Trimming at V came to 5 bases and at J to 5 bases, leaving 5 bases not matched to a gene. Germline V gives CDR1 SGHTA, CDR2 FQGNSA. The CDR3 is made up of 14 amino acids. The CDR3 nucleotides read TGTGCCAGCAGCCTGCGGACAGGGGGAACTGAAGCTTTCTTT. Residues: CASSLRTGGTEAFF.

This chain links TRBV4-1 with TRBJ2-1; D perhaps matches TRBD2 (6 bases). The germline V and J ends were trimmed by 0 bases and 5 bases, with 20 bases remaining between them. CDR1 MGHRA and CDR2 YSYEKL come from the germline V gene. The CDR3 contains 18 residues. This CDR3 is CASSQDPSGAGRDNEQFF. CDR3 nucleotide sequence: TGCGCCAGCAGCCAAGACCCCAGCGGAGCGGGTAGGGACAATGAGCAGTTCTTC.

This clone has just one count. The chain combines TRBV6-5 with TRBJ2-2; 8 bases match TRBD1. V dropped 6 bases and J dropped 5; count of bases not matched to a gene: 5. CDR3 length: 14 residues. The germline gives CDR1 MNHEY, CDR2 SVGAGI. CDR3 region: CASSPGQVTGELFF. As DNA, the CDR3 is TGTGCCAGCAGCCCGGGACAGGTGACCGGGGAGCTGTTTTTT.

J is TRBJ1-5 and V is TRBV4-2; possibly TRBD1 for D (6 bases). CDR1 is LGHNA, CDR2 YNFKEQ, per germline. This CDR3 has 16 residues. Trimming took off 0 bases at V and 4 bases at J, with 13 bases between the two ends. DNA of the CDR3: TGTGCCAGCAGCCAAGAACTACAGGGCGGAAATCAGCCCCAGCATTTT. Translated: CASSQELQGGNQPQHF.

This clone was observed a handful of times. The chain recombines TRBV19 with TRBJ1-6, with 9 bases aligning to TRBD1. There are 20 residues in the CDR3. The germline CDR1 and CDR2 sequences are LNHDA and SQIVND (reference sequence). V was clipped by 6 bases and J by 3 bases; unmatched bases: 18. CDR3 protein: CASSLYLLRDRDVYNSPLHF. For the CDR3, the DNA is TGTGCCAGTAGCCTTTATCTGCTCCGGGACAGGGACGTCTATAATTCACCCCTCCACTTT.

The J gene is TRBJ2-1, the V gene TRBV12-2; TRBD2 reflects the table's D call only, with no check against the DNA. TRBV12-2 counts as a pseudogene. This CDR3 comprises 15 residues. The CDR3 loop reads CASRFGLAGRDEQFF. For the CDR3, the DNA is TGTGCAAGTCGCTTCGGACTAGCGGGAAGGGATGAGCAGTTCTTC.

The genes are TRBV29-1 and TRBJ1-2, with 12 bases lining up with TRBD1. After removal of 6 bases from V and 6 bases from J, the junction contained 8 bases not matched to a gene. Looked up from germline, CDR1 is SQVTM and CDR2 is ANQGSEA. This CDR3 is built from 14 residues. The CDR3: CSVAIGTGGNGYTF. The CDR3 region has the DNA TGCAGCGTCGCGATCGGGACAGGGGGCAATGGCTACACCTTC.

The chain combines TRBV6-6 with TRBJ1-6; D remains ambiguous. V dropped 5 bases and J dropped 4 bases, with 12 bases sitting between them. Germline V gene sequence: CDR1 MNHNY, CDR2 SVGAGI (reference sequence). This CDR3 contains 15 residues. CDR3 in amino acids: CASSPPEGYNSPLHF. CDR3 DNA sequence: TGTGCCAGCAGTCCCCCCGAGGGATATAATTCACCCCTCCACTTT.

The V and J genes are TRBV4-1 and TRBJ2-1; D gene uncertain. Germline CDR1 MGHRA, CDR2 YSYEKL. This CDR3 region has 16 residues. V lost 0 bases and J lost 9, with 18 bases in between. CDR3 sequence (DNA): TGCGCCAGCAGCCAAGAGTCTGGGCTATCTAACGGTGAGCAGTTCTTC. This sequence encodes CASSQESGLSNGEQFF.

The gene calls are TRBV9 and TRBJ2-2; TRBD2 matches 15 bases. The CDR3 has 18 amino acids. J gave up 5 bases and V 0 bases, and 5 bases lay outside the gene matches. Germline V gene lookup returns CDR1 SGDLS and CDR2 YYNGEE. The CDR3 nucleotides are TGTGCCAGCAGCGTAGGCTTGGGACTAGCGGGGGGTACCGGGGAGCTGTTTTTT. It codes for CASSVGLGLAGGTGELFF.

The chain carries TRBV2 and TRBJ2-1; 7 bases are shared with TRBD2. The V gene end was trimmed by 7 bases and the J gene end by 15 bases; junction bases not matched to a gene: 15. In germline, CDR1 is SNHLY, CDR2 FYNNEI. The CDR3 is 13 amino acids. CDR3 bases: TGTGCCAGCATCTTAACTTCTAGCGGTTGGGGGTTCTTC. Residues: CASILTSSGWGFF.

The rearrangement uses TRBV28 and TRBJ1-2, with unresolved D. The CDR3 spans 15 residues. Germline CDR1 MDHEN, CDR2 SYDVKM. Trimming removed 5 bases at V and 2 bases at J, with 15 bases between. This CDR3 reads CASSIHPAGNYGYTF. CDR3 nucleotides: TGTGCCAGCAGTATACACCCGGCCGGGAACTATGGCTACACCTTC.